This TCR beta chain comes out of a study of blood T cells in healthy people across ages. Study-level results: Comparison with aged donors showed that long-lived donors had more naive CD4+ cells and higher diversity.

As concerns this clonotype: Its antigen is unknown.

The germline CDR1 and CDR2 sequences are SGHDT and YYEEEE. This CDR3 region has 15 residues. The V gene lost 3 bases and the J gene lost 9 bases, with 19 bases spanning the gap. Primed by a sample-barcoded 5' primer and a J-beta primer mix, a second PCR proceeded for 7 to 11 cycles. In TCRdb, the 5' RACE reads were re-called with MiXCR into one record per CDR3 protein. The sample yields almost 800,000 distinct CDR3 sequences, more than 45% seen once. Healthy Caucasian individuals from Russia aged 6 to 90 served as donors. Peripheral blood was drawn, ten milliliters per donor. The specimen was blood. The chain links TRBV5-6 to TRBJ2-4; either TRBD1 or TRBD2 may fit D (5 bases each). This TCR derives from a man aged 30-40 years in good health. The CDR3 bases are TGTGCCAGCAGCTGGAAGGGCCTGAGGGGTACCATTCAGTACTTC. Its protein is CASSWKGLRGTIQYF.